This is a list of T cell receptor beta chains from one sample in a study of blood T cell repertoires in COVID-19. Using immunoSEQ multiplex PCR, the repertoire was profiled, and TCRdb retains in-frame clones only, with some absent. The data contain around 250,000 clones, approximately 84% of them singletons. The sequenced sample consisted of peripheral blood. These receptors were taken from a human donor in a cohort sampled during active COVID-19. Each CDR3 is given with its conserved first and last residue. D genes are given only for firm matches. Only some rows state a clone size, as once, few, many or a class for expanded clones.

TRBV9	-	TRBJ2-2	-	TGTGCCAGCAGCGCCCCCCCAGGGATAAACACCGGGGAGCTGTTTTTT	CASSAPPGINTGELFF
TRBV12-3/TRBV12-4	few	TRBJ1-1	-	TGTGCCAGCAGGGCAGGGACTGAAGCTTTCTTT	CASRAGTEAFF
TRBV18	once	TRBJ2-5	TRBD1	TGTGCCAGCTCACCCCAAGGGGGCACAGAGACCCAGTACTTC	CASSPQGGTETQYF
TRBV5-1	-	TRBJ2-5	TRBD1	TGCGCCAGCAGCTTGGAGGGACAGGGGCCAGAGACCCAGTACTTC	CASSLEGQGPETQYF
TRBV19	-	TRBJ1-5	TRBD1	TGTGCCAGTAGCCTCGGACAGGGTAATCAGCCCCAGCATTTT	CASSLGQGNQPQHF
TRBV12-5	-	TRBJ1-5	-	TGTGCTAGTGGTCTCTATAGCAATCAGCCCCAGCATTTT	CASGLYSNQPQHF
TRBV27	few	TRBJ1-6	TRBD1	TGTGCCAGCAGGCCAACAGGGGATGCTTCACCCCTCCACTTT	CASRPTGDASPLHF
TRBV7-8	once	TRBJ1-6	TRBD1	TGTGCCAGCAGCTTAGGGGGACAGGGGAGTGTTTTGGCACCCCTCCACTTT	CASSLGGQGSVLAPLHF
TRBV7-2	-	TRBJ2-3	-	TGTGCCAGCAGCTTAGACGGACAAAGCACAGATACGCAGTATTTT	CASSLDGQSTDTQYF
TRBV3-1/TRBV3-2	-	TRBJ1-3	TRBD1	TGTGCCAGCAGCCAAGGAAGGACAGGGAGTAAGGACGGAAACACCATATATTTT	CASSQGRTGSKDGNTIYF
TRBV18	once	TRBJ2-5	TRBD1	TGTGCCAGCTCACCGTGGACAGGACAACAAGAGACCCAGTACTTC	CASSPWTGQQETQYF
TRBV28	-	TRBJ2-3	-	TGTGCCAGCAGTTCCCGACTAAAGACTAGCACAGATACGCAGTATTTT	CASSSRLKTSTDTQYF
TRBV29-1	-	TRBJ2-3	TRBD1	TGCAGCGTCGCCCCCGGGACAGCCACAGATACGCAGTATTTT	CSVAPGTATDTQYF
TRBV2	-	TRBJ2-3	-	TGTGCCAGCAGGACAGGAGGCACAGATACGCAGTATTTT	CASRTGGTDTQYF
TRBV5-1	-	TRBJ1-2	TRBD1	TGCGCCAGCAGCTTGACCGACGACGGACGACAGGGCCGTTATGGCTACACCTTC	CASSLTDDGRQGRYGYTF
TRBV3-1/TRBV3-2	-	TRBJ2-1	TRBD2	TGTGCCAGCAAAGCCGCGGGGGGCATCAATGAGCAGTTCTTC	CASKAAGGINEQFF